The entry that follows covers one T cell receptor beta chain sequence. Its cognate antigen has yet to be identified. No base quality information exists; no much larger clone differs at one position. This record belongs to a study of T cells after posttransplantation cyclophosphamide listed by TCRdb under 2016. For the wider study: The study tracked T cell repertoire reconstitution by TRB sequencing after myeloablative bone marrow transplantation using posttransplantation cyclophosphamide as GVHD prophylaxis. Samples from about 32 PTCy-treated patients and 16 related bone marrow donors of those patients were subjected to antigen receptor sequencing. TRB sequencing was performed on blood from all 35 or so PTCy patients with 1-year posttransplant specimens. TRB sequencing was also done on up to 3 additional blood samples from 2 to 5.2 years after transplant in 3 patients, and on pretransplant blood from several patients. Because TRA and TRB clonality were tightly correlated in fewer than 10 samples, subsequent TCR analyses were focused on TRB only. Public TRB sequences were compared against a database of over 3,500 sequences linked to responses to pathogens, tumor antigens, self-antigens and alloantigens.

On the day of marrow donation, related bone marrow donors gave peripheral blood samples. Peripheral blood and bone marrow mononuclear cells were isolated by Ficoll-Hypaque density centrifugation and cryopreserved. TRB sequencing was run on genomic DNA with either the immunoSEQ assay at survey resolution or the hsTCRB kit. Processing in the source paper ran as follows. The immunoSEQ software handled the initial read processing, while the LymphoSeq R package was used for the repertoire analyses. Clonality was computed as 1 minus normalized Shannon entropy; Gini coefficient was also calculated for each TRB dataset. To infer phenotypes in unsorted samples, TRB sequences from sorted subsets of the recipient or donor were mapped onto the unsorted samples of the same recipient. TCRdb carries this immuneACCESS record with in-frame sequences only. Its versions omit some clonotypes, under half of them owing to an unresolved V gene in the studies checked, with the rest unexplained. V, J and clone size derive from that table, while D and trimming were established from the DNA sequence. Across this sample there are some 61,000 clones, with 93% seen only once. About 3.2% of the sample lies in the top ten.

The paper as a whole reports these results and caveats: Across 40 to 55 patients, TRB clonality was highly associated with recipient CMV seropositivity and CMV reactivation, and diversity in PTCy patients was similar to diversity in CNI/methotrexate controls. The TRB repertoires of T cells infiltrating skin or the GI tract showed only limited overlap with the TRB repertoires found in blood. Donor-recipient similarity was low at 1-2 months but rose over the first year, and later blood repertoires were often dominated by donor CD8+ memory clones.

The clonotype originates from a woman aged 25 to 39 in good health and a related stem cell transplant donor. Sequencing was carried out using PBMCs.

For the CDR3, the sequence is CASSSPGGGYGYTF. Here is the DNA: TGTGCCAGCAGCTCCCCTGGGGGTGGGTATGGCTACACCTTC. The chain links TRBV7-2 with TRBJ1-2, with TRBD1 perhaps the D gene, on 5 matching bases. Including cysteine and phenylalanine, the CDR3 has 14 amino acids. The kept DNA is CDR3 alone, 42 bases in frame from the first base. At the junction V is shortened by 4 bases and J by 5 bases, with 14 bases in between. As encoded in the germline V gene, CDR1 is SGHTA while CDR2 is FQGNSA. The reference TRBV7-2 and TRBJ1-2 proteins fill in what lies around the CDR3, so the full variable domain reads GAGVSQSPSNKVTEKGKDVELRCDPISGHTALYWYRQSLGQGLEFLIYFQGNSAPDKSGLPSDRFSAERTGGSVSTLTIQRTQQEDSAVYLCASSSPGGGYGYTFGSGTRLTVV.